Below are 5 T cell receptor beta chains sequenced from a single sample in a study of T cells after yellow fever vaccination. TCRdb redid the calling of the 5' RACE reads with MiXCR, one entry per CDR3 protein. The sample includes 450,000 to 550,000 distinct CDR3 sequences, under 25% of them seen just once. The sample in question was PBMCs, obtained 15 days after the yellow fever booster vaccination. The receptors come from a man under 40 who received the YFV17D yellow fever vaccine.

This clonotype was seen only a few times. This chain joins TRBV18 and TRBJ2-7; D unresolved. V lost 3 bases and J 4 bases, leaving 19 bases between the germline ends. Per germline, CDR1 KGHSH and CDR2 LQKENI. The CDR3 is made up of 16 amino acids. The CDR3 reads CASSPTAKTAQYEQYF. For the CDR3, the DNA is TGTGCCAGCTCACCCACAGCAAAGACTGCCCAATACGAGCAGTACTTC. The variable domain in full, completed from reference TRBV18 and TRBJ2-7, reads NAGVMQNPRHLVRRRGQEARLRCSPMKGHSHVYWYRQLPEEGLKFMVYLQKENIIDESGMPKERFSAEFPKEGPSILRIQQVVRGDSAAYFCASSPTAKTAQYEQYFGPGTRLTVT.

The chain uses TRBV28 and TRBJ1-2; no clear D. This CDR3 contains 11 residues. Per germline, CDR1 MDHEN and CDR2 SYDVKM. The V and J ends lost 5 bases and 0 bases respectively, with 1 base between them. The CDR3 sequence is CASSTNYGYTF. CDR3 bases: TGTGCCAGCAGTACTAACTATGGCTACACCTTC.

This clonotype was seen only a few times. The V and J genes are TRBV6-5 and TRBJ2-5; 13 nucleotides line up with TRBD2. Germline CDR1 MNHEY, CDR2 SVGAGI. This CDR3 contains 17 residues. J gave up 5 bases and V 4 bases, and 10 bases lay outside the gene matches. Here the CDR3 reads CASSSPGLAGVVETQYF. The CDR3 region has the DNA TGTGCCAGCAGTTCCCCCGGACTAGCGGGAGTGGTGGAGACCCAGTACTTC.

This chain connects TRBV27 to TRBJ2-7; possible D gene TRBD1, 5 bases. Germline V gene sequence: CDR1 MNHEY, CDR2 SMNVEV (reference sequence). The germline V and J ends were trimmed by 2 bases and 5 bases, with 19 bases remaining between them. This CDR3 region has 16 residues. This CDR3 reads CASSLAPDSRVDEQYF. DNA of the CDR3: TGTGCCAGCAGTTTAGCCCCCGACAGTCGGGTTGACGAGCAGTACTTC.

The J gene is TRBJ1-1, the V gene TRBV14, with D unclear. CDR3 length: 14 residues. Germline CDR1 and CDR2: SGHDN and FVKESK. Deletions cut 1 base from V and 4 bases from J, with 10 bases between. DNA of the CDR3: TGTGCCAGCAGCCAAGTACAGCGACGCACTGAAGCTTTCTTT. Its translation: CASSQVQRRTEAFF.